The 9 T cell receptor beta chains presented below share a single source sample, sequenced in a study of CD8 T cells in Susac syndrome. RNA was extracted with the RNeasy kit, and a quantity of roughly 0.45 to 1 ug was reverse transcribed using random hexamers. TCRdb fed the immunoSEQ multiplex PCR reads into MiXCR, producing one record per CDR3 protein. The sample has 60,000 to 75,000 distinct CDR3 sequences, 85% to 95% seen once. The source material was CD8+ T cells from PBMCs. These TCRs come from a human donor in good health.

The chain carries TRBV7-6 and TRBJ1-5; D is uncertain. The length of the CDR3 is 16 residues. Trimming cost V 5 bases and J 5 bases, with 19 bases left between them. Germline CDR1 reads SGHVS; CDR2 reads FNYEAQ. The CDR3 loop reads CASSPFGPGIDQPQHF. For the CDR3, the DNA is TGTGCCAGCAGCCCCTTCGGTCCGGGGATTGATCAGCCCCAGCATTTT.

The V gene is TRBV6-4, the J gene TRBJ1-1; D remains unclear. This CDR3 contains 15 residues. CDR1 is MRHNA, CDR2 SNTAGT, per germline. Between the trimmed V and J ends, which lost 4 bases and 4 bases, there was a span of 16 bases. CDR3: CASSVRGGSGTEAFF. The DNA for the CDR3 is TGTGCCAGCAGTGTGCGGGGAGGGTCTGGCACTGAAGCTTTCTTT.

V is TRBV27 and J is TRBJ2-3; D not resolved. Trimming took 0 bases from V and 0 from J, leaving 10 bases between them. The CDR3 loop spans 16 amino acids. Germline V gene lookup returns CDR1 MNHEY and CDR2 SMNVEV (reference sequence). The CDR3 spells CASSLSGWISTDTQYF. The CDR3 nucleotides are TGTGCCAGCAGTTTATCGGGCTGGATTAGCACAGATACGCAGTATTTT.

The chain combines TRBV28 with TRBJ2-2; 8 nucleotides match TRBD2. The germline CDR1 and CDR2 sequences are MDHEN and SYDVKM. The CDR3 length is 14 residues. The V gene end was trimmed by 6 bases and the J gene end by 4 bases; junction bases not matched to a gene: 4. CDR3 region: CASRAGGGTGELFF. Here the CDR3 DNA reads TGTGCCAGCAGGGCGGGGGGAGGCACCGGGGAGCTGTTTTTT.

This clonotype was seen once. The chain employs TRBV4-3 and TRBJ1-3; D uncertain. Trimming took 0 bases from V and 0 from J, leaving 9 bases between them. In germline, CDR1 is LGHNA, CDR2 YSLEER. This CDR3 contains 16 residues. DNA of the CDR3: TGCGCCAGCAGCCAAGATAGACTGATCTCTGGAAACACCATATATTTT. This sequence encodes CASSQDRLISGNTIYF.

The chain combines TRBV15 with TRBJ2-5, with TRBD2 as a possible D gene (7 bases). The V end was cut by 11 bases, the J end by 2 bases, with 12 bases between. The CDR3 length is 12 residues. Looked up from germline, CDR1 is LNHNV and CDR2 is YYDKDF (reference sequence). CDR3 sequence: CAAGAGQETQYF. The CDR3 bases are TGTGCCGCGGGGGCAGGACAAGAGACCCAGTACTTC.

This chain joins TRBV7-9 and TRBJ2-7, with TRBD2 matching over 12 bases. Per germline, CDR1 SEHNR and CDR2 FQNEAQ (reference sequence). The ends lost 5 bases at V and 2 bases at J; junction bases unmatched: 4. CDR3 size: 15 residues. CDR3 sequence reads: CASSPLAGGPYEQYV. For the CDR3, the DNA is TGTGCCAGCAGCCCGCTAGCGGGGGGGCCCTACGAGCAGTACGTC.

This clonotype was seen just once. The chain carries TRBV24-1 and TRBJ1-1, with TRBD1 matching 9 bases. Germline trimming cut 4 bases from V and 4 bases from J; bases unmatched to any gene: 3. Germline V gene data show CDR1 as KGHDR and CDR2 as SFDVKD. The CDR3 is made up of 14 amino acids. CDR3 loop: CATSDPDRGTEAFF. The CDR3 DNA reads TGTGCCACCAGTGACCCGGACAGGGGCACTGAAGCTTTCTTT.

The chain joins TRBV7-9 to TRBJ2-5; D possibly corresponds to TRBD1 (7 bases). V shed 7 bases and J shed 4 bases, with 13 bases lying between them. The CDR3 is 13 amino acids. Germline values: CDR1 SEHNR, CDR2 FQNEAQ (reference sequence). In DNA form, the CDR3 reads TGTGCCAGCAACGACCAGGGGGGAGAGACCCAGTACTTC. Translation: CASNDQGGETQYF.